Shown below are 12 T cell receptor beta chains from a single sample sequenced in a study of control samples from healthy donors and cancer patients. Repertoires were generated with immunoSEQ multiplex PCR, while TCRdb's copy carries only in-frame clones and drops some. The data contain about 220,000 clones, 90% to 95% of them seen just once; the ten biggest clones take up around 1.5%. Sequenced sample: blood. These receptors all stem from a man in his forties or fifties in good health.

The chain joins TRBV6-5 to TRBJ1-5; D call uncertain. The V and J ends lost 0 bases and 3 bases respectively, with 6 bases between them. Germline V gives CDR1 MNHEY, CDR2 SVGAGI. This CDR3 is built from 14 residues. The CDR3 loop is CASSYSWPNQPQHF. The CDR3 coding sequence is TGTGCCAGCAGTTACTCTTGGCCCAATCAGCCCCAGCATTTT.

The CDR3 loop reads CASSLVPIGYGYTF. The CDR3 DNA reads TGTGCCAGCAGCTTAGTCCCCATCGGCTATGGCTACACCTTC. The chain uses TRBV7-2 and TRBJ1-2; no definite D call. Germline CDR1 is SGHTA and CDR2 is FQGNSA. V was trimmed by 1 base and J by 4 bases, leaving 10 bases between them. The CDR3 runs 14 residues.

A single count supports this clone. This chain joins TRBV7-9 and TRBJ1-5, with D perhaps matching TRBD1 (5 bases). The CDR3 spans 14 residues. V was shortened by 3 bases and J by 5 bases, with 11 bases between the two germline ends. CDR1 is SEHNR, CDR2 FQNEAQ, per germline (reference sequence). The CDR3 region has the DNA TGTGCCAGCAGCTTTAACCAGGGAGATCAGCCCCAGCATTTT. This codes for CASSFNQGDQPQHF.

This rearrangement joins TRBV6-6 to TRBJ1-6; 8 bases match TRBD1. Germline V gene sequence: CDR1 MNHNY, CDR2 SVGAGI (reference sequence). Unmatched junction bases numbered 8, after V lost 5 bases and J lost 8 bases. This CDR3 has 15 amino acids. In DNA form, the CDR3 reads TGTGCCAGCAGTACCGGGACAGGAGTCTATTCACCCCTCCACTTT. Its protein product is CASSTGTGVYSPLHF.

The V and J genes are TRBV6-6 and TRBJ1-5; D is ambiguous. CDR1 and CDR2 from the germline V gene are MNHNY and SVGAGI (reference sequence). With 6 bases removed from V and 0 bases from J, the gap between germline ends came to 15 bases. This CDR3 is 16 amino acids long. CDR3 nucleotides: TGTGCCAGCAGCCTCTTCCCCCTGAATAGCAATCAGCCCCAGCATTTT. The encoded protein is CASSLFPLNSNQPQHF.

The chain employs TRBV28 and TRBJ1-4, with 10 bases lining up with TRBD1. Germline trimming cut 2 bases from V and 7 bases from J; bases unmatched to any gene: 4. The CDR3 totals 15 residues. Germline V lookup: CDR1 MDHEN, CDR2 SYDVKM. The CDR3 sequence: CASSLGTGVGEKLFF. The CDR3 nucleotides are TGTGCCAGCAGTTTAGGGACAGGGGTAGGTGAAAAACTGTTTTTT.

This clone has a single count. The chain links TRBV5-5 to TRBJ1-6; D ambiguous. From germline, CDR1 is SGHKS and CDR2 YYEKEE (reference sequence). The length of the CDR3 is 15 residues. The germline V and J ends were trimmed by 4 bases and 6 bases, with 14 bases remaining between them. Written as DNA, the CDR3 is TGTGCCAGCAGCAAGGACGGAGCAAGTAATTCACCCCTCCACTTT. Amino acid sequence: CASSKDGASNSPLHF.

This clone was detected once. The CDR3 spells CASSSGQGAQSEQFF. Here the CDR3 DNA reads TGTGCCAGCAGTTCGGGACAGGGGGCGCAAAGTGAGCAGTTCTTC. The genes are TRBV27 and TRBJ2-1; the match to TRBD1 covers 12 bases. CDR1 is MNHEY, CDR2 SMNVEV, per germline (reference sequence). This CDR3 has 15 residues. V shed 4 bases and J 9 bases; nucleotides not matched to a gene: 7.

The chain joins TRBV5-1 to TRBJ2-5; possibly TRBD2 for D (8 bases). V was trimmed by 4 bases and J by 1 base, leaving 32 bases between them. CDR3 size: 21 residues. Germline loops: CDR1 SGHRS, CDR2 YFSETQ. As DNA, the CDR3 is TGCGCCAGCAGCCGACAGGGTGTCGCGGTAGCATCCACTAGCGGCCAAGAGACCCAGTACTTC. This encodes CASSRQGVAVASTSGQETQYF.

The chain joins TRBV28 to TRBJ1-4, with a possible D match to TRBD1 (5 bases). CDR3 length equals 14 residues. Germline V gives CDR1 MDHEN, CDR2 SYDVKM. V was pared by 5 bases and J by 8 bases, with 15 bases between. The CDR3 sequence is CASSPGGTGEKLFF. For the CDR3, the DNA is TGTGCCAGCAGTCCCGGGGGGACGGGGGAAAAACTGTTTTTT.

The V and J genes are TRBV12-5 and TRBJ1-2, with D perhaps matching TRBD1 (5 bases). CDR3 length equals 14 residues. V was cut by 6 bases and J by 9 bases, with 20 bases left in between. Germline V gene lookup returns CDR1 LGHNT and CDR2 FRNRAP. CDR3: CASGFAGFPLSYTF. CDR3 nucleotide sequence: TGTGCTAGTGGCTTCGCAGGGTTTCCTCTTAGCTACACCTTC. Drawing the rest from reference TRBV12-5 and TRBJ1-2, the complete variable domain is DARVTQTPRHKVTEMGQEVTMRCQPILGHNTVFWYRQTMMQGLELLAYFRNRAPLDDSGMPKDRFSAEMPDATLATLKIQPSEPRDSAVYFCASGFAGFPLSYTFGSGTRLTVV.

Comments on this clone: An end of the junction does not agree with germline; a read error may underlie this. V and J are TRBV29-1 and TRBJ2-3; D is undetermined. Germline V gene sequence: CDR1 SQVTM, CDR2 ANQGSEA. The CDR3 has 13 residues. The CDR3 DNA follows: TGCAGCGTGGAAGGCCTAAATGCAGATACGCAGTATTTT. Translated, it gives CSVEGLNADTQYF.